The 24 T cell receptor beta chains reported below all come from one sample, sequenced in a study of T cell repertoires in cytomegalovirus infection. TCRdb ran MiXCR on the reads and lists one entry per CDR3 protein. The data contain approximately 730,000 distinct CDR3 sequences, 30% to 35% of them seen just once; the ten biggest clones take up about 20%. No cognate antigen is known for these TCRs. The sample was cultured PBMCs, taken from culture after CMV antigen stimulation. These receptor sequences come from a human donor in good health (CMV status not recorded). Some clones in this sample may be carry-over from other donors' samples.

The chain combines TRBV4-1 with TRBJ2-1, with D perhaps TRBD1 or TRBD2 (6 bases each). This CDR3 comprises 17 residues. Germline CDR1 and CDR2: MGHRA and YSYEKL. Between the trimmed V and J ends, which lost 5 bases and 3 bases, there was a span of 20 bases. CDR3 sequence (DNA): TGCGCCAGCAGCTCGACCGGGTCGGGGGCCCTCTACAATGAGCAGTTCTTC. It specifies CASSSTGSGALYNEQFF.

This clonotype has a handful of counts. The J gene is TRBJ1-4, the V gene TRBV7-9, with D unresolved. V lost 5 bases to trimming and J lost 1 base, with 11 bases between them. Germline lookup yields CDR1 SEHNR and CDR2 FQNEAQ (reference sequence). This CDR3 spans 15 amino acids. The CDR3 is CASSGMPGTNEKLFF. CDR3 in DNA: TGTGCCAGCAGCGGTATGCCCGGAACTAATGAAAAACTGTTTTTT.

There are a few counts of this clonotype. The V call is TRBV12-5, the J call TRBJ1-1, with no clear D. Between the trimmed V and J ends, which lost 7 bases and 0 bases, there was a span of 15 bases. This CDR3 is 15 amino acids long. Germline values: CDR1 LGHNT, CDR2 FRNRAP. The CDR3 spells CASVSGRTMNTEAFF. In DNA form, the CDR3 reads TGTGCTAGTGTCTCGGGCAGAACGATGAACACTGAAGCTTTCTTT.

This clonotype was seen ten or more times. The rearrangement links TRBV7-2 to TRBJ1-4; 8 positions match TRBD1. Germline values: CDR1 SGHTA, CDR2 FQGNSA. The CDR3 loop spans 14 amino acids. After removal of 5 bases from V and 3 bases from J, the junction contained 2 bases not matched to a gene. The CDR3 DNA is TGTGCCAGCAGCGTACAGGGGGCTAATGAAAAACTGTTTTTT. This translates into CASSVQGANEKLFF. Based on the CDR3 plus reference TRBV7-2 and TRBJ1-4, the full variable domain is GAGVSQSPSNKVTEKGKDVELRCDPISGHTALYWYRQSLGQGLEFLIYFQGNSAPDKSGLPSDRFSAERTGGSVSTLTIQRTQQEDSAVYLCASSVQGANEKLFFGSGTQLSVL.

This clonotype was counted many times. V usage is TRBV12-3 or TRBV12-4 and J usage is TRBJ2-3; no clear D gene. The CDR3 is made up of 16 amino acids. V lost 4 bases and J lost 3, with 17 bases in between. This CDR3 reads CASSSPYPQVTDTQYF. The DNA for the CDR3 is TGTGCCAGCAGTTCGCCGTATCCCCAAGTAACAGATACGCAGTATTTT.

CDR3 protein: CASSLFEDSEKLFF. DNA for the CDR3: TGTGCCAGCAGCTTATTCGAGGACAGTGAAAAACTGTTTTTT. The chain is built from TRBV11-2 and TRBJ1-4, with D possibly matching TRBD1 (6 bases). With 2 bases removed from V and 7 bases from J, the gap between germline ends came to 11 bases. CDR3 size: 14 residues. Germline lookup yields CDR1 SGHAT and CDR2 FQNNGV.

The V gene is TRBV7-8, the J gene TRBJ2-1, with a tentative D call TRBD2 (6 bases). This CDR3 spans 16 amino acids. CDR1 and CDR2 (germline): SGHVS, FQNEAQ. V gave up 5 bases and J gave up 4 bases, with 18 bases separating them. The CDR3 bases are TGTGCCAGCAGCCCCCCGGGGGTAGCGGAGTACAATGAGCAGTTCTTC. It specifies CASSPPGVAEYNEQFF.

This clonotype showed up many times. The chain recombines TRBV7-9 with TRBJ2-7; D uncertain. CDR3 size: 15 residues. Germline CDR1 SEHNR, CDR2 FQNEAQ (reference sequence). Trimming took off 1 base at V and 0 bases at J, with 10 bases between the two ends. The CDR3 sequence is CASSLGESSSYEQYF. CDR3 nucleotides: TGTGCCAGCAGCTTAGGAGAAAGCAGCTCCTACGAGCAGTACTTC.

The chain has TRBV5-1 and TRBJ2-5, with D unclear. The CDR3 runs 13 residues. Germline values: CDR1 SGHRS, CDR2 YFSETQ. Trimming shortened V by 4 bases and J by 5 bases, and 12 bases separated the two germline ends. In DNA, the CDR3 is TGCGCCAGCAGCCTCCCCTTCAACGAGACCCAGTACTTC. Protein: CASSLPFNETQYF.

This clonotype has just one count. The chain uses TRBV2 and TRBJ1-6; 9 positions match TRBD1. The CDR3 consists of 15 residues. Losses at the gene ends were 6 bases for V and 6 bases for J; bases not matched to a gene: 6. From germline, CDR1 is SNHLY and CDR2 FYNNEI. This CDR3 is CASRETGGSNSPLHF. CDR3 coding DNA: TGTGCCAGCAGGGAGACAGGGGGAAGTAATTCACCCCTCCACTTT.

V and J are TRBV7-9 and TRBJ2-5, with D possibly TRBD2 on 7 matching bases. V gave up 4 bases and J gave up 2 bases, with 14 bases separating them. CDR3 length: 15 residues. Germline-derived CDR1 and CDR2 are SEHNR and FQNEAQ (reference sequence). In nucleotides, the CDR3 is TGTGCCAGCAGCTCTCGGGGGGCAGATCAAGAGACCCAGTACTTC. Translating it yields CASSSRGADQETQYF.

The chain couples TRBV4-3 to TRBJ2-2; 10 positions match TRBD2. Germline trimming cut 2 bases from V and 7 bases from J; bases unmatched to any gene: 4. Germline values: CDR1 LGHNA, CDR2 YSLEER. CDR3 size: 15 residues. DNA for the CDR3: TGCGCCAGCAGCCAACTAGCGGGAGTTGACGGGGAGCTGTTTTTT. Its protein is CASSQLAGVDGELFF.

This clonotype was counted a few times. J is TRBJ2-1 and V is TRBV30, with 9 nucleotides matching TRBD2. The CDR3 has 15 residues. J gave up 4 bases and V 0 bases, and 4 bases lay outside the gene matches. Germline V gene lookup returns CDR1 GTSNPN and CDR2 SVGIG (reference sequence). In DNA, the CDR3 is TGTGCCTGGAGTGTAAGGAGCGGGGGGTACAATGAGCAGTTCTTC. Translated: CAWSVRSGGYNEQFF.

This clonotype was seen a few times. The chain employs TRBV7-4 and TRBJ2-1; 7 bases agree with TRBD2. Germline trimming cut 5 bases from V and 6 bases from J; bases unmatched to any gene: 10. CDR3 size: 15 residues. The germline V gene encodes CDR1 SGHVT and CDR2 SQSDAQ. CDR3 in amino acids: CASSPTSSPINEQFF. The CDR3 coding sequence is TGTGCCAGCAGCCCGACTAGCTCCCCCATCAATGAGCAGTTCTTC.

The chain employs TRBV7-2 and TRBJ2-2; 11 positions match TRBD2. Germline-derived CDR1 and CDR2 are SGHTA and FQGNSA. The ends lost 4 bases at V and 1 base at J; junction bases unmatched: 2. The CDR3 contains 16 residues. This chain's CDR3 is CASSYGTSGNTGELFF. The DNA of the CDR3 is TGTGCCAGCAGCTACGGGACTAGCGGGAACACCGGGGAGCTGTTTTTT.

This clonotype came up a few times. The rearrangement joins TRBV12-3 or TRBV12-4 to TRBJ2-3; maybe TRBD2 (6 bases). The CDR3 contains 16 residues. V lost 6 bases and J lost 2, with 18 bases in between. DNA for the CDR3: TGTGCCAGCAGCTGGTGGGTTGGGGGGAACACAGATACGCAGTATTTT. Its protein is CASSWWVGGNTDTQYF.

The chain couples TRBV19 to TRBJ2-7; maybe TRBD2 (5 bases). The V gene lost 3 bases and the J gene lost 5 bases, with 14 bases spanning the gap. CDR3 length: 14 residues. The germline CDR1 and CDR2 sequences are LNHDA and SQIVND (reference sequence). The CDR3 region has the DNA TGTGCCAGTAGTATTGGGCTAGCCTTGAACGAGCAGTACTTC. Its protein product is CASSIGLALNEQYF.

The rearrangement uses TRBV7-9 and TRBJ2-3; D call uncertain. With 1 base removed from V and 6 bases from J, the gap between germline ends came to 17 bases. From germline, CDR1 is SEHNR and CDR2 FQNEAQ (reference sequence). This CDR3 contains 16 residues. The CDR3 sequence: CASSLVGRLPGDTQYF. The CDR3 region has the DNA TGTGCCAGCAGCTTAGTAGGTCGCCTCCCTGGGGATACGCAGTATTTT.

The table lists this clonotype with a few counts. The chain joins TRBV20-1 to TRBJ2-3; D is unclear. The V gene's germline CDR1 is DFQATT and CDR2 SNEGSKA (reference sequence). This CDR3 region has 11 residues. The V end lost 6 bases, the J end lost 4 bases, and 8 bases lay between the germline ends. CDR3: CSAERADTQYF. CDR3 nucleotide sequence: TGCAGTGCGGAAAGGGCAGATACGCAGTATTTT.

This clonotype has only a few counts. The chain joins TRBV11-2 to TRBJ1-1; D is undetermined. The germline CDR1 and CDR2 sequences are SGHAT and FQNNGV. The CDR3 consists of 12 residues. The V gene lost 0 bases and the J gene lost 10 bases, with 9 bases spanning the gap. The CDR3: CASSLESGGAFF. The CDR3 DNA reads as TGTGCCAGCAGCTTAGAATCCGGCGGAGCTTTCTTT.

This chain links TRBV7-6 with TRBJ2-5; 7 nucleotides match TRBD2. J was trimmed by 4 bases and V by 6 bases; bases with no gene match: 17. Germline V lookup: CDR1 SGHVS, CDR2 FNYEAQ. The CDR3 extends over 17 amino acids. This CDR3 is CASRSGFSGPGGETQYF. The CDR3 DNA is TGTGCCAGCAGATCGGGCTTCAGCGGGCCGGGGGGAGAGACCCAGTACTTC.

V usage is TRBV6-2 or TRBV6-3 and J usage is TRBJ1-5; weak D call: TRBD1 (5 bases). Trimming removed 2 bases at V and 4 bases at J, with 24 bases between. CDR3 size: 19 residues. The V gene's germline CDR1 is MNHEY and CDR2 SVGEGT. The CDR3 DNA is TGTGCCAGCAGTTACCCGTTATTCGGGGACCTAAAGGGTAATCAGCCCCAGCATTTT. Translation: CASSYPLFGDLKGNQPQHF.

This clonotype was recorded many times. The chain uses TRBV7-2 and TRBJ2-4, with D possibly being TRBD1 (5 bases). The germline V gene encodes CDR1 SGHTA and CDR2 FQGNSA. V lost 5 bases and J lost 8, with 16 bases in between. This CDR3 is 14 amino acids long. CDR3 DNA: TGTGCCAGCAGCCCCCGGTCAGGGTATGACATTCAGTACTTC. Translation gives CASSPRSGYDIQYF.

This clonotype showed up just a few times. The V call is TRBV20-1, the J call TRBJ2-7, with unresolved D. V dropped 5 bases and J dropped 6 bases, with 14 bases sitting between them. Germline V gene lookup returns CDR1 DFQATT and CDR2 SNEGSKA (reference sequence). This CDR3 is built from 12 residues. The CDR3 loop is CSALTLIGEQYF. The CDR3 nucleotides read TGCAGTGCTCTTACCCTAATCGGCGAGCAGTACTTC.